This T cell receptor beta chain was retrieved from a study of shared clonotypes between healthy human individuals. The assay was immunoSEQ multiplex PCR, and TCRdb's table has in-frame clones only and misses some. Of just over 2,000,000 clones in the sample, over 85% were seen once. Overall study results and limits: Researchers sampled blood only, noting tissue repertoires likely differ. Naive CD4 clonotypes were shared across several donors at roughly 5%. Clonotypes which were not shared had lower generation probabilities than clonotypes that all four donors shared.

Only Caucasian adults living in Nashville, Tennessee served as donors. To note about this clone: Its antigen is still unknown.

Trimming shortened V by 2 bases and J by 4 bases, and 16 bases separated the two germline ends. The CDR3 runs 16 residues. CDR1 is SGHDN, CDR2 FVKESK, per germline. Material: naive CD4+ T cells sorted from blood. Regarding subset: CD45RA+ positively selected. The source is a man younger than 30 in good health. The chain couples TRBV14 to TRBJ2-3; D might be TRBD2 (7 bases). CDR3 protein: CASSQKRGGSADTQYF. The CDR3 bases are TGTGCCAGCAGCCAAAAAAGGGGGGGCTCGGCAGATACGCAGTATTTT.